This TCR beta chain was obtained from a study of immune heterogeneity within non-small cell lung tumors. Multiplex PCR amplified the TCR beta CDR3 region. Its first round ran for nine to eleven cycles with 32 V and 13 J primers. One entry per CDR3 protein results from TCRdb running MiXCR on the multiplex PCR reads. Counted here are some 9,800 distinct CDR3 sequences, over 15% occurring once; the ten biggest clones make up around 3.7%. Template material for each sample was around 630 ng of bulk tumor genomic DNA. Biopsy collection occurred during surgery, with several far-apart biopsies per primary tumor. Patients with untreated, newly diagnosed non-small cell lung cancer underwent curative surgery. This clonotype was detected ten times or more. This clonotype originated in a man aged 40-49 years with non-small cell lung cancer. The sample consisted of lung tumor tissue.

In nucleotides, the CDR3 is TGTGCCAGCAGCTTAGCGAGGGATGGCTACACCTTC. This encodes CASSLARDGYTF. The chain uses TRBV7-2 and TRBJ1-2, with D unresolved. The germline V gene encodes CDR1 SGHTA and CDR2 FQGNSA. The CDR3 runs to 12 residues. V was trimmed by 0 bases and J by 6 bases, leaving 5 bases between them.